Below are 18 T cell receptor beta chains sequenced from a single sample in a study of T cell responses to AZD1222 COVID-19 vaccine. Measured with immunoSEQ multiplex PCR; TCRdb has only the in-frame clones, and not every one. The table has 150,000 to 200,000 clones, 80% to 95% seen once; the top ten hold roughly 1.2%. This material consisted of peripheral blood, taken 28 days after the second AZD1222 dose. The source is an adult who received the AZD1222 COVID-19 vaccine.

The chain combines TRBV4-1 with TRBJ1-4, with D perhaps TRBD1 (6 bases). V was cut by 2 bases and J by 8 bases, with 12 bases left in between. The CDR3 extends over 14 amino acids. Germline V lookup: CDR1 MGHRA, CDR2 YSYEKL. CDR3 sequence reads: CASSQTGFQEKLFF. DNA of the CDR3: TGCGCCAGCAGCCAAACAGGGTTTCAGGAAAAACTGTTTTTT.

The J gene is TRBJ1-3, the V gene TRBV6-1; D not resolved. The CDR3 is 16 residues long. Germline loops: CDR1 MNHNS, CDR2 SASEGT. V lost 3 bases, J lost 0 bases, and 12 bases lay in between. CDR3 amino acids: CASSDEQPFSGNTIYF. The CDR3 nucleotides are TGTGCCAGCAGTGATGAACAGCCATTCTCTGGAAACACCATATATTTT.

The rearrangement joins TRBV14 to TRBJ1-3, with unresolved D. Trimming left V 3 bases short and J 0 bases short, with 15 bases between. Germline V gene data show CDR1 as SGHDN and CDR2 as FVKESK. CDR3 length: 17 residues. CDR3 region: CASSHRLSRDSGNTIYF. CDR3 coding DNA: TGTGCCAGCAGCCACCGTCTTTCCCGGGACTCTGGAAACACCATATATTTT.

This chain links TRBV7-2 with TRBJ1-2, with 8 bases identical to TRBD1. The CDR3 consists of 15 residues. Germline CDR1 and CDR2: SGHTA and FQGNSA. V trimming: 3 bases; J trimming: 3 bases; junction bases outside the gene matches: 6. The CDR3 reads CASSFADRGYYGYTF. CDR3 DNA sequence: TGTGCCAGCAGCTTTGCTGACAGGGGATACTATGGCTACACCTTC.

Comments on this clone: This CDR3 is also generated by other DNA sequences in the sample. This chain joins TRBV5-1 and TRBJ2-3, with D unclear. Germline CDR1 reads SGHRS; CDR2 reads YFSETQ. V lost 0 bases and J lost 1, with 3 bases in between. The CDR3 runs 13 residues. The CDR3 region is CASSLGGTDTQYF. CDR3 bases: TGCGCCAGCAGCTTGGGGGGCACAGATACGCAGTATTTT. The variable domain in full, with the rest retrieved from reference TRBV5-1 and TRBJ2-3, is KAGVTQTPRYLIKTRGQQVTLSCSPISGHRSVSWYQQTPGQGLQFLFEYFSETQRNKGNFPGRFSGRQFSNSRSEMNVSTLELGDSALYLCASSLGGTDTQYFGPGTRLTVL.

This clone was counted only a few times. V gene TRBV10-3 combines with J gene TRBJ2-3; D is possibly TRBD2 (6 bases). V was cut by 7 bases and J by 0 bases, with 14 bases left in between. Germline V gene lookup returns CDR1 ENHRY and CDR2 SYGVKD. The CDR3 spans 15 residues. CDR3 sequence reads: CAIMAVRGSTDTQYF. The CDR3 DNA reads as TGTGCCATCATGGCCGTGCGGGGTAGCACAGATACGCAGTATTTT.

This clone came up a few times. The V gene is TRBV5-1, the J gene TRBJ2-5, with D uncertain. V was clipped by 0 bases and J by 1 base, with 1 base between them. Germline V gene sequence: CDR1 SGHRS, CDR2 YFSETQ. The CDR3 spans 12 residues. The CDR3 here is CASSLAQETQYF. The CDR3 region has the DNA TGCGCCAGCAGCTTGGCCCAAGAGACCCAGTACTTC.

The CDR3: CATSSGARDYGYTF. The CDR3 DNA reads TGTGCCACCAGCAGTGGGGCGCGTGACTATGGCTACACCTTC. This chain joins TRBV15 and TRBJ1-2, with D maybe TRBD1 (5 bases). Deletions cut 3 bases from V and 3 bases from J, with 11 bases between. The CDR3 is 14 residues long. Germline V lookup: CDR1 LNHNV, CDR2 YYDKDF (reference sequence).

V usage is TRBV6-5 and J usage is TRBJ2-5, with D tentatively TRBD1 (5 bases). CDR1 and CDR2 (germline): MNHEY, SVGAGI. The length of the CDR3 is 13 residues. The germline V and J ends were trimmed by 6 bases and 1 base, with 9 bases remaining between them. In nucleotides, the CDR3 is TGTGCCAGCAGGGGGCAATTCCAAGAGACCCAGTACTTC. Translated, it gives CASRGQFQETQYF.

Comments on this clone: A junction end diverges from the germline sequence, so it may reflect a read error. The V gene is TRBV5-6, the J gene TRBJ2-7, with no clear D. The germline V gene has CDR1 SGHDT and CDR2 YYEEEE. The CDR3 contains 15 residues. The CDR3 coding sequence is TGTGCCAGCGGCTTAGGTACAGCCGAGGTAGGGGAGCAGTACTTC. Protein product: CASGLGTAEVGEQYF.

The rearrangement links TRBV4-3 to TRBJ1-5; D is uncertain. Germline-derived CDR1 and CDR2 are LGHNA and YSLEER. V shed 0 bases and J shed 3 bases, with 9 bases lying between them. The CDR3 extends over 15 amino acids. CDR3: CASSQDQASNQPQHF. Here the CDR3 DNA reads TGCGCCAGCAGCCAAGACCAGGCCTCCAATCAGCCCCAGCATTTT.

The chain links TRBV6-5 to TRBJ2-2; a weak D match, TRBD2 (6 bases). This CDR3 spans 15 amino acids. V lost 4 bases and J 1 base, leaving 10 bases between the germline ends. Germline V lookup: CDR1 MNHEY, CDR2 SVGAGI. The CDR3 region has the DNA TGTGCCAGCAGTTCGGTGGGGGGGAACACCGGGGAGCTGTTTTTT. It translates to CASSSVGGNTGELFF.

The rearrangement joins TRBV4-3 to TRBJ1-6; TRBD1 might be the D (5 bases). Germline V gives CDR1 LGHNA, CDR2 YSLEER. V was trimmed by 1 base and J by 8 bases, leaving 15 bases between them. The CDR3 has 16 amino acids. CDR3 in amino acids: CASSQGRDLRDSPLHF. The CDR3 nucleotides are TGCGCCAGCAGCCAAGGGCGGGACTTAAGAGATTCACCCCTCCACTTT.

V gene TRBV11-2 combines with J gene TRBJ2-7; 10 positions match TRBD1. The V and J ends lost 5 bases and 2 bases, in that order; junction bases with no gene match: 3. This CDR3 contains 14 residues. CDR1 is SGHAT, CDR2 FQNNGV, per germline. This CDR3 reads CASSPGQGAYEQYF. CDR3 bases: TGTGCCAGCAGCCCCGGACAGGGGGCCTACGAGCAGTACTTC. Complete variable domain (other parts from reference TRBV11-2 and TRBJ2-7): EAGVAQSPRYKIIEKRQSVAFWCNPISGHATLYWYQQILGQGPKLLIQFQNNGVVDDSQLPKDRFSAERLKGVDSTLKIQPAKLEDSAVYLCASSPGQGAYEQYFGPGTRLTVT.

V and J are TRBV3-1 (or the pseudogene TRBV3-2) and TRBJ1-6; possibly TRBD1 for D (5 bases). V shed 1 base and J shed 6 bases, with 10 bases lying between them. CDR1 and CDR2 (germline): LGHDT, YNNKEL (reference sequence). CDR3 length: 15 amino acids. The CDR3 DNA is TGTGCCAGCAGCCAAGGGCAGGGTTCTAATTCACCCCTCCACTTT. Amino acids: CASSQGQGSNSPLHF.

The V and J genes are TRBV18 and TRBJ2-1, with TRBD2 identical over 11 bases. This CDR3 contains 16 residues. Trimming cost V 1 base and J 4 bases; bases outside gene matches: 3. The germline V gene has CDR1 KGHSH and CDR2 LQKENI. The CDR3 nucleotides are TGTGCCAGCTCACCACAGGTAGCGGGAGGGTACAATGAGCAGTTCTTC. It encodes CASSPQVAGGYNEQFF.

The rearrangement uses TRBV6-5 and TRBJ1-4; 9 bases agree with TRBD1. CDR1 and CDR2 from the germline V gene are MNHEY and SVGAGI. The CDR3 is 13 amino acids. V dropped 5 bases and J dropped 10; count of bases not matched to a gene: 5. CDR3 protein: CASSRRQGGKLFF. Written as DNA, the CDR3 is TGTGCCAGCAGTCGACGACAGGGGGGAAAACTGTTTTTT.

The rearrangement uses TRBV12-3 or TRBV12-4 and TRBJ2-1; D uncertain. The CDR3 length is 13 residues. With 0 bases removed from V and 8 bases from J, the gap between germline ends came to 8 bases. Here the CDR3 DNA reads TGTGCCAGCAGTTTAGCGGAGACTGATGAGCAGTTCTTC. Its translation: CASSLAETDEQFF.